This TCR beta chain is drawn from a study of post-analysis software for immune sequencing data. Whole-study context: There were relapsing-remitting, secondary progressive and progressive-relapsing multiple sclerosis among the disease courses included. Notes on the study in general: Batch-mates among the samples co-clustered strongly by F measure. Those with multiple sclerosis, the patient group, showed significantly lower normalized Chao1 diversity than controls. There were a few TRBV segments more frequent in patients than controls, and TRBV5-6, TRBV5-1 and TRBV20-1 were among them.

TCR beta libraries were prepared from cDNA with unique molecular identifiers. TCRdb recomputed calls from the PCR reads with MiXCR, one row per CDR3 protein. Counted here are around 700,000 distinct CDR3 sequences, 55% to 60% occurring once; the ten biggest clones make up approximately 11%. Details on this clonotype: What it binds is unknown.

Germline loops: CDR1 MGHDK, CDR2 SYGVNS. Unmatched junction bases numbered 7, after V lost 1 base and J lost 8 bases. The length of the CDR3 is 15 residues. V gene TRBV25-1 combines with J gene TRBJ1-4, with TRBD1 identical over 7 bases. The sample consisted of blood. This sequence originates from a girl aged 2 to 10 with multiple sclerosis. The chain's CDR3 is CASSELQGRTEKLFF. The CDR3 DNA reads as TGTGCCAGCAGTGAATTACAGGGGAGGACGGAAAAACTGTTTTTT.